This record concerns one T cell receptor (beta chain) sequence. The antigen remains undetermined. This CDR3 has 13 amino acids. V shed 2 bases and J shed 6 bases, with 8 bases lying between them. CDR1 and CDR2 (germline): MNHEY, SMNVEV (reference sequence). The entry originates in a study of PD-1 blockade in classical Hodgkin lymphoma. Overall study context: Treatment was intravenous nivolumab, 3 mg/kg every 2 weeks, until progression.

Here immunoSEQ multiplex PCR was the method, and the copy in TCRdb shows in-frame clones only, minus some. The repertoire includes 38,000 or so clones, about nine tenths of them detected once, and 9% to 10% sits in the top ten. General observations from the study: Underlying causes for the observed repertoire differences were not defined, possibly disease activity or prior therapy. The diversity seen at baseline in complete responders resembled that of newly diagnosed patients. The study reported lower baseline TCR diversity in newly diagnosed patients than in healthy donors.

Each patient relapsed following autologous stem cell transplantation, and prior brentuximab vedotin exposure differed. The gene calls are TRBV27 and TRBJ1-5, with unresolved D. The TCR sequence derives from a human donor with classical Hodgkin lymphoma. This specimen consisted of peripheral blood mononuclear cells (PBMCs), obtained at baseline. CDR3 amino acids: CASSLGGAQPQHF. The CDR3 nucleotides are TGTGCCAGCAGTTTAGGAGGTGCTCAGCCCCAGCATTTT.